Here is one TCR beta chain with its context. Profiled with immunoSEQ multiplex PCR; TCRdb holds only in-frame clones, not every one. The sample shows about 360,000 clones, around 87% of them seen only once. Participants came from roughly 23 US areas, aged roughly 18 to 100 years. The sample is drawn from a study of blood T cell repertoires in COVID-19. V shed 1 base and J 4 bases; nucleotides not matched to a gene: 3. The germline CDR1 and CDR2 sequences are SEHNR and FQNEAQ (reference sequence). The CDR3 is 16 residues long. The chain has TRBV7-9 and TRBJ2-3; the match to TRBD2 covers 12 bases. The specimen sequenced was PBMCs or T cells enriched from blood (not recorded which). This receptor was obtained from a man aged 40-50 years in a cohort exposed to, infected with or recovered from COVID-19 (not recorded which). The CDR3 region has the DNA TGTGCCAGCAGCTTAGGGACTAGCGGGATCGCAGATACGCAGTATTTT. Protein: CASSLGTSGIADTQYF.